This T cell receptor (beta chain) is from a study of beta chain features in type 1 diabetes. Study background: Patients were similar to healthy donors in age and gender (as well as in cell yields).

The entirety of the isolated RNA underwent reverse transcription, so expressed TCRB transcripts were sequenced. Regulatory, naive and central memory T cell samples averaged approximately 3.3 million reads. Generated by immunoSEQ multiplex PCR, the TCRdb table keeps only in-frame clones and is missing some. Seen here are roughly 300,000 clones, 6.5% to 10% observed once, and the top ten hold more than 0.4%. Germline V gene data show CDR1 as SGHDT and CDR2 as YYEEEE. This CDR3 region has 15 residues. Trimming took 0 bases from V and 6 from J, leaving 13 bases between them. All of the sorted populations showed purity greater than 95%.

The V call is TRBV5-6, the J call TRBJ2-1; D gene ambiguous. This receptor was identified in a woman aged 18-29 years in good health. Sequencing used central memory CD4+ T cells from blood. Here the CDR3 reads CASSLALTTFNEQFF. The CDR3 DNA reads TGTGCCAGCAGCTTGGCTCTTACTACGTTCAATGAGCAGTTCTTC.